The rows below give T cell receptor beta chains drawn from one sample of a study of blood T cell repertoires in COVID-19. The method was immunoSEQ multiplex PCR; TCRdb's version includes in-frame clones alone and lacks a portion of them. In the table there are fewer than 350,000 clones, around 90% of which are singletons. The specimen was PBMCs or T cells enriched from blood (not recorded which). Source of these receptors: a man aged 55 to 70 who had recovered from COVID-19. Both conserved end residues are trimmed from each CDR3.

V: TRBV6-2/TRBV6-3; length: 16; CDR3: ASSYSAGGPVSTDTQY
V: TRBV28; length: 14; CDR3: ASRARGTSGDNEQF
V: TRBV7-9; length: 14; CDR3: AGYRDRGPLNTEAF
V: TRBV5-1; length: 11; CDR3: ASSFDRGYGYT
V: TRBV5-8; length: 13; CDR3: ASRNRQGSTDTQY
V: TRBV6-1; length: 13; CDR3: ASSETSGRRETQY
V: TRBV5-6; length: 11; CDR3: ASSSGTANEQY
V: TRBV29-1; length: 11; CDR3: SVAGLGGYEQY
V: TRBV27; length: 15; CDR3: ASSLYPPSGSNQPQH
V: TRBV3-1/TRBV3-2; length: 13; CDR3: ASSQDAGGDYGYT
V: TRBV20-1; length: 14; CDR3: SASGGRAGSYNEQF
V: TRBV5-1; length: 13; CDR3: ASSSLASGSDIQY
V: TRBV7-3; length: 12; CDR3: ASSPPGGADTQY
V: TRBV7-2; length: 13; CDR3: ASSSSGQVQETQY
V: TRBV11-2; length: 14; CDR3: ASSLGLGGSETEAF
V: TRBV18; length: 15; CDR3: ASSFYRGTEKAGSLF
V: TRBV5-1; length: 12; CDR3: ASSTGQSNTEAF
V: TRBV12-3/TRBV12-4; length: 11; CDR3: ASSKGQYNEQF
V: TRBV6-5; length: 14; CDR3: ASSYGSGSSSYEQY
V: TRBV24-1; length: 12; CDR3: ATSDLSSGEEQF
V: TRBV6-1; length: 11; CDR3: ASSEAQGFEQF
V: TRBV19; length: 16; CDR3: ASSIDLGTGPGANVLT
V: TRBV6-5; length: 10; CDR3: ASSPGGQPQH
V: TRBV2; length: 12; CDR3: ASTEGGGNYEQY
V: TRBV25-1; length: 11; CDR3: ASGLAGGNEQF
V: TRBV7-9; length: 13; CDR3: ASSLDTGTGNTIY
V: TRBV29-1; length: 10; CDR3: SVTGSGGEQF
V: TRBV12-5; length: 15; CDR3: ASGLVLGGASTDTQY
V: TRBV9; length: 13; CDR3: ASSVEGTGANEQY
V: TRBV30; length: 12; CDR3: AWKGQPLNTEAF
V: TRBV20-1; length: 9; CDR3: SAGWREKQF
V: TRBV12-3/TRBV12-4; length: 10; CDR3: ASKRDTDTQY
V: TRBV3-1/TRBV3-2; length: 16; CDR3: ASSQDDGTSGITDTQY
V: TRBV7-9; length: 15; CDR3: ASSLDPGQGKGVEQY
V: TRBV29-1; length: 11; CDR3: SVARGRDQPQH
V: TRBV5-1; length: 12; CDR3: ASSLDGQGRGYT
V: TRBV7-6; length: 15; CDR3: ASSLFPGTGNTGELF
V: TRBV12-3/TRBV12-4; length: 11; CDR3: ASRDYSGNTIY
V: TRBV30; length: 18; CDR3: AWSKFGVGLAAAGANVLT
V: TRBV29-1; length: 14; CDR3: SVARGRTSGINEQF
V: TRBV24-1; length: 12; CDR3: ATSEAGGPDTQY
V: TRBV5-1; length: 12; CDR3: ASSLVVGAYEQY
V: TRBV7-9; length: 12; CDR3: ASSSTGQSEKLF
V: TRBV5-1; length: 13; CDR3: ASSLEGTGYEKLF
V: TRBV10-3; length: 11; CDR3: AIGWGTGGGYT
V: TRBV11-2; length: 11; CDR3: ASSLAVTGELF
V: TRBV28; length: 12; CDR3: ASSFPGQGIYQF
V: TRBV28; length: 13; CDR3: ASSHPRDGNYGYT
V: TRBV2; length: 11; CDR3: ASMLEGNQPQH
V: TRBV28; length: 13; CDR3: ASSLLRQGKQPQH
V: TRBV30; length: 12; CDR3: AWSVGAGPRGYT
V: TRBV27; length: 13; CDR3: ASSLAGVLTDTQY
V: TRBV5-1; length: 14; CDR3: ASSLSTGGYSYEQY